This T cell receptor (beta chain) was sequenced in a study of shared clonotypes between healthy human individuals. As for the study in general: The study enrolled a couple of women and three men aged 18 to 49. Study findings and constraints: The study found lower generation probabilities in non-shared clonotypes than in those shared by all four donors. About 5% was the fraction of naive CD4 clonotypes found shared across a handful of donors.

Regarding this clone: Its cognate antigen is unknown.

Repertoires were generated with immunoSEQ multiplex PCR, while TCRdb's copy carries only in-frame clones and drops some. This repertoire shows more than 2 million clones, 95% found once; its top ten account for 0.1% to 0.15%. The CDR3 is made up of 13 amino acids. The germline CDR1 and CDR2 sequences are SGHTA and FQGNSA. V dropped 2 bases and J dropped 5 bases, with 9 bases sitting between them. This TCR derives from a man younger than 30 in good health. Sequencing was carried out using naive CD4+ T cells sorted from blood. Subset indicated: CD45RA+ positively selected. The V and J genes are TRBV7-2 and TRBJ2-5; perhaps TRBD2 as D (6 bases). CDR3 sequence: CASSLPGVETQYF. CDR3 nucleotides: TGTGCCAGCAGCTTACCGGGAGTGGAGACCCAGTACTTC. The complete variable domain, with remaining parts taken from reference TRBV7-2 and TRBJ2-5, reads GAGVSQSPSNKVTEKGKDVELRCDPISGHTALYWYRQSLGQGLEFLIYFQGNSAPDKSGLPSDRFSAERTGGSVSTLTIQRTQQEDSAVYLCASSLPGVETQYFGPGTRLLVL.